This entry concerns a single T cell receptor beta chain. This specimen belongs to a study of control samples from healthy donors and cancer patients. Clones were read by immunoSEQ multiplex PCR, and TCRdb kept only the in-frame ones, dropping some. The data contain about 410,000 clones, approximately 92% of them singletons. Deletions cut 7 bases from V and 9 bases from J, with 13 bases between. Germline lookup yields CDR1 ENHRY and CDR2 SYGVKD. This CDR3 is built from 12 residues. The gene calls are TRBV10-3 and TRBJ2-1; possibly TRBD1 for D (7 bases). This receptor was obtained from a middle-aged man with head and neck cancer. The sequenced material came from PBMCs. CDR3 sequence reads: CAINGGGSEQFF. Here the CDR3 DNA reads TGTGCCATCAACGGAGGGGGCAGTGAGCAGTTCTTC.